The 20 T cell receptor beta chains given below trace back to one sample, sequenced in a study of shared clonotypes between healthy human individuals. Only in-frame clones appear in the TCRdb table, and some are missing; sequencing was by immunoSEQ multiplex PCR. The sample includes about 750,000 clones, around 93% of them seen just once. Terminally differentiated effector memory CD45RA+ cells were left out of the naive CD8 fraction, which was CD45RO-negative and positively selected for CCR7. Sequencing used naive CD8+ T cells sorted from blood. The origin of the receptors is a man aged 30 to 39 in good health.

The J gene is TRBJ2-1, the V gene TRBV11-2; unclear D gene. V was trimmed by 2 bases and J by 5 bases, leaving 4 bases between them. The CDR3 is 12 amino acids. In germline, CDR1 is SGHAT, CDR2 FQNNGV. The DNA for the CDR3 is TGTGCCAGCAGCTTAAACCACAATGAGCAGTTCTTC. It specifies CASSLNHNEQFF.

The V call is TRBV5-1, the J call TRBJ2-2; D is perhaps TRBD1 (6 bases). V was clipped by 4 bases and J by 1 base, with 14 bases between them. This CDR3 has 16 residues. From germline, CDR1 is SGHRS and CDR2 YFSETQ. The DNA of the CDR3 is TGCGCCAGCAGCAGACGGAACAGGGAGAACACCGGGGAGCTGTTTTTT. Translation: CASSRRNRENTGELFF.

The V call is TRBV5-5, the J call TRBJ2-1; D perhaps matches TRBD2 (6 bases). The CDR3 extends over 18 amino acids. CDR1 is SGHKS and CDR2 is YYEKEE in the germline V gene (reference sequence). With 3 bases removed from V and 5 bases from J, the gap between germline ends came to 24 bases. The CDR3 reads CASSSNTPASVTDNEQFF. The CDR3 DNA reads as TGTGCCAGCAGCTCCAATACCCCCGCTAGCGTGACAGACAATGAGCAGTTCTTC.

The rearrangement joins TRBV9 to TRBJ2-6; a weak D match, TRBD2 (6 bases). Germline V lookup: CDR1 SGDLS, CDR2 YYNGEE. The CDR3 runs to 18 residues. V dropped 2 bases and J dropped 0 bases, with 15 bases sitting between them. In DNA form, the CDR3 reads TGTGCCAGCAGCGTCGCGACTAGTACGAGCTCTGGGGCCAACGTCCTGACTTTC. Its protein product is CASSVATSTSSGANVLTF.

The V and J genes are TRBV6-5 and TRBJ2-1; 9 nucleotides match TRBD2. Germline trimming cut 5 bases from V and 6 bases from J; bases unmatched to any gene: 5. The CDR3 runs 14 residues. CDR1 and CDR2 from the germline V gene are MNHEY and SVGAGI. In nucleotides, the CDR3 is TGTGCCAGCAGTGTGGGACTAGCCCTCAATGAGCAGTTCTTC. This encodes CASSVGLALNEQFF.

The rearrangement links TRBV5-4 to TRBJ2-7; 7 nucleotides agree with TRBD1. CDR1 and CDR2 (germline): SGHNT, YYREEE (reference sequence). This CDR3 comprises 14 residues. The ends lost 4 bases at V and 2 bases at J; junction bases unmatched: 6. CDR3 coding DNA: TGTGCCAGCAGCATGGGACAGAGGACCTACGAGCAGTACTTC. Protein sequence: CASSMGQRTYEQYF.

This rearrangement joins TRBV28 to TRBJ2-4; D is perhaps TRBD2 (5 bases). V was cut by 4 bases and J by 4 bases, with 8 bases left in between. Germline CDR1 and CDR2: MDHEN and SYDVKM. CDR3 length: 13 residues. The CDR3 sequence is CASSSSGKNIQYF. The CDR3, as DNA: TGTGCCAGCAGTTCGTCGGGAAAAAACATTCAGTACTTC.

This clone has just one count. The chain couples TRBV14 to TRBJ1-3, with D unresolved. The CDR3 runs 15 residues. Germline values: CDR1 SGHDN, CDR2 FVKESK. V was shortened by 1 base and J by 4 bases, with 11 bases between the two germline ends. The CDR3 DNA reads TGTGCCAGCAGCCAAGGAGCGGGGTACGGAAACACCATATATTTT. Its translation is CASSQGAGYGNTIYF.

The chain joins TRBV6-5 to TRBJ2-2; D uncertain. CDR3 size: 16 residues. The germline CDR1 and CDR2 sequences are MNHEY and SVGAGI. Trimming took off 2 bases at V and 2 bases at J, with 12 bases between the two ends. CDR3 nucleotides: TGTGCCAGCAGTTACGTTGGGCCCCCAAACACCGGGGAGCTGTTTTTT. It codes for CASSYVGPPNTGELFF.

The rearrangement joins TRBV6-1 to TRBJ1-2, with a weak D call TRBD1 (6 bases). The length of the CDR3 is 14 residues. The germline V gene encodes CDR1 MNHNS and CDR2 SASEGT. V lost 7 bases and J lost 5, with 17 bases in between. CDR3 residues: CASIGAGEGYGYTF. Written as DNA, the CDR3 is TGTGCCAGCATTGGGGCAGGGGAGGGTTATGGCTACACCTTC.

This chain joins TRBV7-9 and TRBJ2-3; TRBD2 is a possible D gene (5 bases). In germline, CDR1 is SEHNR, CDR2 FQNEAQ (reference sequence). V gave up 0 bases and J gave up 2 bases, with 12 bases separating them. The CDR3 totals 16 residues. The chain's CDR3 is CASSLADLPNTDTQYF. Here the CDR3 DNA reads TGTGCCAGCAGCTTAGCGGACTTACCAAACACAGATACGCAGTATTTT.

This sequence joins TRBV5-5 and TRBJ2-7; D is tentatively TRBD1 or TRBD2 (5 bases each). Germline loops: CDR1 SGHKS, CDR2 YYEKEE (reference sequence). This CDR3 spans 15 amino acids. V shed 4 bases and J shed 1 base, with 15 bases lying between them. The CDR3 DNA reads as TGTGCCAGCAGCCCAGGGACGGGAAGATCCTACGAGCAGTACTTC. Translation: CASSPGTGRSYEQYF.

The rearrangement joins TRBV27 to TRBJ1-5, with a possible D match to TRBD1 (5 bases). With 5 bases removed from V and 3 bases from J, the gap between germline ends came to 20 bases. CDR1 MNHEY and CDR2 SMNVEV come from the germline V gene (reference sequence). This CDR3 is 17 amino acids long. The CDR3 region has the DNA TGTGCCAGCAGTCCCTCATGGGGGGAGGCCAACAATCAGCCCCAGCATTTT. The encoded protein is CASSPSWGEANNQPQHF.

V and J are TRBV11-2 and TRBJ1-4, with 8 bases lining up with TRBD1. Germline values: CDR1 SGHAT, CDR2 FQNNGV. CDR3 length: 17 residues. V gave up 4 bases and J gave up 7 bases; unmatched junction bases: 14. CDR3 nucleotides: TGTGCCAGCAGCTCAGTGGCCCGTCAGGGGGCGTTTGAAAAACTGTTTTTT. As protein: CASSSVARQGAFEKLFF.

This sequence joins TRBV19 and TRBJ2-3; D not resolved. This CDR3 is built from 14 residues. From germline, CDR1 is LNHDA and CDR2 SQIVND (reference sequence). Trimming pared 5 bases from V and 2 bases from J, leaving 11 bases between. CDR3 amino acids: CASSPLENTDTQYF. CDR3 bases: TGTGCCAGTAGTCCCCTTGAAAACACAGATACGCAGTATTTT.

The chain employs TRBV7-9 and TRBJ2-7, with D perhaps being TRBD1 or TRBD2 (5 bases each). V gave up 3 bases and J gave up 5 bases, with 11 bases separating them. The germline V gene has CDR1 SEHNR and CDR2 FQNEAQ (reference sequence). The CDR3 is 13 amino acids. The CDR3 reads CASSLAMGDEQYF. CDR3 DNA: TGTGCCAGCAGCTTGGCGATGGGGGACGAGCAGTACTTC.

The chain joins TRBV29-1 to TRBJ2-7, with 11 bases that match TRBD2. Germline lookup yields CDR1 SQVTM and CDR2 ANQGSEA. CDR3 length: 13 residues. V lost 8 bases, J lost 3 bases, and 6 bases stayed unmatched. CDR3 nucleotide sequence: TGCAGCTACAAACTAGCGGGAGTCTACGAGCAGTACTTC. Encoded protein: CSYKLAGVYEQYF.

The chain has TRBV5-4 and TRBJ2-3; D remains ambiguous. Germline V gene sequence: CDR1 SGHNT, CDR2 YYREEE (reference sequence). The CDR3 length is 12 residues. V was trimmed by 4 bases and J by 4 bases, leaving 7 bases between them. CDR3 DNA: TGTGCCAGCAGCCAAGGGCCAGATACGCAGTATTTT. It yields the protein CASSQGPDTQYF.

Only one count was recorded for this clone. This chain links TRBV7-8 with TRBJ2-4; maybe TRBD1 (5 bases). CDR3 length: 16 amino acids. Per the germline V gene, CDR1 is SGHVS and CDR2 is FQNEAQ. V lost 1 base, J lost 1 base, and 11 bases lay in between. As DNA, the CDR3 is TGTGCCAGCAGCTTAGGTCGGCCAGGGGCCAAAAACATTCAGTACTTC. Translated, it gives CASSLGRPGAKNIQYF.

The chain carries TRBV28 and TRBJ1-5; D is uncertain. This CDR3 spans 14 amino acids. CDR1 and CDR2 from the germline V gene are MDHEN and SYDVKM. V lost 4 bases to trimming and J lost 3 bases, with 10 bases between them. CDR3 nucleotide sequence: TGTGCCAGCAGTTGGGCTGAAGACAATCAGCCCCAGCATTTT. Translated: CASSWAEDNQPQHF.